What follows is one T cell receptor (beta chain) and its context. Antigen unknown. The CDR3 loop spans 19 amino acids. V lost 0 bases to trimming and J lost 3 bases, with 23 bases between them. CDR1 is LNHDA and CDR2 is SQIVND in the germline V gene (reference sequence). TCRdb re-called the reads with MiXCR, one entry per CDR3 protein. Counted here are around 280,000 distinct CDR3 sequences, approximately 14% occurring once; the ten biggest clones make up about 8.7%. The data were obtained in a study of T cell repertoires in cytomegalovirus infection. Study-level information: Based on public TCR beta signatures, there were indications of CMV infection and of a matching HLA type.

Study observations and caveats: Pooled public TCR beta family frequency picked out CMV carriers with the relevant HLA. It was HLA-C-restricted CMV-specific TCR beta clonotypes that dominated the response ex vivo.

This TCR was recovered from a human donor in good health (CMV status not recorded). Some clones in this sample may be carry-over from other donors' samples. The chain uses TRBV19 and TRBJ1-1; D is possibly TRBD1 (6 bases). The material sequenced was PBMCs. CDR3 in amino acids: CASSIDRRTYRVFHTEAFF. CDR3 DNA: TGTGCCAGTAGTATAGATCGACGTACCTACAGGGTGTTTCACACTGAAGCTTTCTTT.